This T cell receptor beta chain emerged from a study of PD-1 blockade in classical Hodgkin lymphoma. About this clone: The antigen is not known.

Profiled with immunoSEQ multiplex PCR; TCRdb holds only in-frame clones, not every one. Among roughly 16,000 clones listed, about 90% were seen once. Regarding time point: newly diagnosed, previously untreated cHL patient sample. Magnetic negative selection of thawed PBMCs was the method by which CD4+ T cells were purified. Study-wide points: Relative to healthy donors, newly diagnosed patients reportedly had lower baseline TCR diversity, which was reported as lower still in relapsed/refractory patients. Underlying causes for the observed repertoire differences were not defined, possibly disease activity or prior therapy.

V lost 1 base to trimming and J lost 4 bases, with 7 bases between them. CDR1 is LNHDA and CDR2 is SQIVND in the germline V gene (reference sequence). The CDR3 sequence is 13 residues long. This chain connects TRBV19 to TRBJ2-5, with D unclear. The receptor comes from a human donor with classical Hodgkin lymphoma. Sequencing was performed on CD4+ T cells from blood. The CDR3, as DNA: TGTGCCAGTAGTATAGTCGTAGCAGAGACCCAGTACTTC. Residues: CASSIVVAETQYF.